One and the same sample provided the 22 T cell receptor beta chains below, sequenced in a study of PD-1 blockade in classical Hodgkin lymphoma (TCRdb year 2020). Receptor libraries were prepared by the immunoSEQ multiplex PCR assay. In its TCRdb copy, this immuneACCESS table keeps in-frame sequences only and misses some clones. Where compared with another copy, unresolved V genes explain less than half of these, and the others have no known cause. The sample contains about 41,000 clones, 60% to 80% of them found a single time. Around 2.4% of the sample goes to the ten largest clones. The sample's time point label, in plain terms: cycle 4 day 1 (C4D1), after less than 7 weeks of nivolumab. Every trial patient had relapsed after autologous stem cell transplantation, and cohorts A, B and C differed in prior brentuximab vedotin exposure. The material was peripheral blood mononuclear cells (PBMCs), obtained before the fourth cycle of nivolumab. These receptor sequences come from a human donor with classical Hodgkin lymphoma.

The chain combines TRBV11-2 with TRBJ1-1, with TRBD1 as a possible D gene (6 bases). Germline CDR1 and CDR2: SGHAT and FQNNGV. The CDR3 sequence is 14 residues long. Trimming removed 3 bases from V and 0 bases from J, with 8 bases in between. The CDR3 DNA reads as TGTGCCAGCAGCTTCGGACAGCTGAACACTGAAGCTTTCTTT. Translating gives CASSFGQLNTEAFF.

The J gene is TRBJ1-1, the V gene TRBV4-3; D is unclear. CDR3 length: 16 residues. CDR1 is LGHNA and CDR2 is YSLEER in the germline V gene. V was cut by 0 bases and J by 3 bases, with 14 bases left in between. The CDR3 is CASSQDRSGFHTEAFF. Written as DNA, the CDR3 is TGCGCCAGCAGCCAAGATCGATCGGGATTCCACACTGAAGCTTTCTTT.

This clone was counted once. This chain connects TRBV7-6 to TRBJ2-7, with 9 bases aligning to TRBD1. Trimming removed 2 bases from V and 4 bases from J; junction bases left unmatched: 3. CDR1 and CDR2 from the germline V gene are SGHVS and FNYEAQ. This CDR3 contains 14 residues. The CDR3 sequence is CASSLPGQGYEQYF. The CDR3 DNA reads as TGTGCCAGCAGCTTACCGGGACAGGGATACGAGCAGTACTTC.

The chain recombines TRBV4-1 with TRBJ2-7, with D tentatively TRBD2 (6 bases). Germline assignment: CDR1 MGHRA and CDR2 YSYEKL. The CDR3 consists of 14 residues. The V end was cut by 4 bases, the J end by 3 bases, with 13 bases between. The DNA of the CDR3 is TGCGCCAGCAGCCTAGAGCCGGGAGTCTACGAGCAGTACTTC. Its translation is CASSLEPGVYEQYF.

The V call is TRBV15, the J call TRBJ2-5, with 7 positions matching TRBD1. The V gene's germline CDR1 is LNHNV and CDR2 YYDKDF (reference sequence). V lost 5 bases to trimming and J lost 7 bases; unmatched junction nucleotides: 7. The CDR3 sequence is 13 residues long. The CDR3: CATSHDRAGTQYF. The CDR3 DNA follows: TGTGCCACCAGCCACGACAGGGCGGGGACCCAGTACTTC.

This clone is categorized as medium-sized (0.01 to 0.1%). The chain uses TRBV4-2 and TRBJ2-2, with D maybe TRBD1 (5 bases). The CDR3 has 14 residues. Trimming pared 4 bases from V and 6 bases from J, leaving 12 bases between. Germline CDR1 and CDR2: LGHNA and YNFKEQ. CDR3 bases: TGTGCCAGCAGCCCCCAGGGATTAGCCGGGGAGCTGTTTTTT. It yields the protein CASSPQGLAGELFF.

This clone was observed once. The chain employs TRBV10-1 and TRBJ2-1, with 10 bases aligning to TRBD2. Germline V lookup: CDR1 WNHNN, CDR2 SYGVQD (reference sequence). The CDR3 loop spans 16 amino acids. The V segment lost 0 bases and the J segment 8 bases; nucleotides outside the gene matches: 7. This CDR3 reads CASSESNGLAGDEQFF. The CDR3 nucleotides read TGCGCCAGCAGTGAGTCTAATGGTCTAGCGGGGGATGAGCAGTTCTTC.

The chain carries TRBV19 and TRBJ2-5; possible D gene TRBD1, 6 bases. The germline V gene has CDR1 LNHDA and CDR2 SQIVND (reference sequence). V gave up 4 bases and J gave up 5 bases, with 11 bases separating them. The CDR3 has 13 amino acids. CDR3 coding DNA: TGTGCCAGTAGTAGGGTGGGGGCTGAGACCCAGTACTTC. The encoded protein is CASSRVGAETQYF.

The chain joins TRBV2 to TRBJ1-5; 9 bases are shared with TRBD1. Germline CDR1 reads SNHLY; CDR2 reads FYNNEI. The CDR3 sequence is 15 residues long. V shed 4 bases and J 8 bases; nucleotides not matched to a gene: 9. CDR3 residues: CASSGGQGPGKPQHF. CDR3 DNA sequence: TGTGCCAGCAGTGGGGGACAGGGCCCCGGTAAGCCCCAGCATTTT. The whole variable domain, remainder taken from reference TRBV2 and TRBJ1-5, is EPEVTQTPSHQVTQMGQEVILRCVPISNHLYFYWYRQILGQKVEFLVSFYNNEISEKSEIFDDQFSVERPDGSNFTLKIRSTKLEDSAMYFCASSGGQGPGKPQHFGDGTRLSIL.

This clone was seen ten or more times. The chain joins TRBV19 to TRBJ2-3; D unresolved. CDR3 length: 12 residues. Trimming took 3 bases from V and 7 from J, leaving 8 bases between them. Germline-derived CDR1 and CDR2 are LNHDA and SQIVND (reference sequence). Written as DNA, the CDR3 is TGTGCCAGTAGTATTGGTTTATATACGCAGTATTTT. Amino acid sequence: CASSIGLYTQYF.

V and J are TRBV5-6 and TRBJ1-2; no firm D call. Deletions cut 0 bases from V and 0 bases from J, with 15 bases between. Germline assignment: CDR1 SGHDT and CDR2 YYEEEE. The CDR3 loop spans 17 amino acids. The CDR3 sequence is CASSLDRMEFSNYGYTF. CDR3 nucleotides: TGTGCCAGCAGCTTGGACCGGATGGAGTTTTCTAACTATGGCTACACCTTC.

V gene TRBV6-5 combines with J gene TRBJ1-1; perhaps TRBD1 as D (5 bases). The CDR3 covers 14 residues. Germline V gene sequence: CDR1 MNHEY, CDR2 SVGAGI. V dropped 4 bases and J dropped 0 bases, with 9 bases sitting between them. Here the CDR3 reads CASSSPGLNTEAFF. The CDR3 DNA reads TGTGCCAGCAGTTCACCAGGGTTGAACACTGAAGCTTTCTTT.

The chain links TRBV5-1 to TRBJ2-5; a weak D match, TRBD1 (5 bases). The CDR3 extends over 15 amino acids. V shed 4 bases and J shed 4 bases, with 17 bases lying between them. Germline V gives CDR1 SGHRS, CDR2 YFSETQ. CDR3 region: CASSPQVPGIETQYF. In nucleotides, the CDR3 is TGCGCCAGCAGCCCCCAGGTCCCAGGGATAGAGACCCAGTACTTC. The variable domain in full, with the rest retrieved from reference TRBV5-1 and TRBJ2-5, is KAGVTQTPRYLIKTRGQQVTLSCSPISGHRSVSWYQQTPGQGLQFLFEYFSETQRNKGNFPGRFSGRQFSNSRSEMNVSTLELGDSALYLCASSPQVPGIETQYFGPGTRLLVL.

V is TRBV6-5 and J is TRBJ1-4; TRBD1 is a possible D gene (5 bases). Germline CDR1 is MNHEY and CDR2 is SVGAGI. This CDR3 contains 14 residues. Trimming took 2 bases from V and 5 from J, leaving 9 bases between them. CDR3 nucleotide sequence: TGTGCCAGCAGTTACAGCCCAGGGAATGAAAAACTGTTTTTT. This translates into CASSYSPGNEKLFF.

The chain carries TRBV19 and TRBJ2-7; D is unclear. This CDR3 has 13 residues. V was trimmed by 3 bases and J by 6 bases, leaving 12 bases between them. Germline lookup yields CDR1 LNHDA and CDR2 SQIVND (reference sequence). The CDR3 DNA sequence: TGTGCCAGTAGTATTGCCAGTCTCTCCGAGCAGTACTTC. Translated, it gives CASSIASLSEQYF.

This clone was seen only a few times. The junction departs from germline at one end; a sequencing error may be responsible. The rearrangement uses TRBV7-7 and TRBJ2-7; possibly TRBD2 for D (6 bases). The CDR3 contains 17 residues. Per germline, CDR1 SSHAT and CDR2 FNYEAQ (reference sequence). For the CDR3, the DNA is TGTGCTAGCAGCTCCCGCCCGGGACTCGCAGGGTTCTACGAGCAGTACTTC. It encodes CASSSRPGLAGFYEQYF.

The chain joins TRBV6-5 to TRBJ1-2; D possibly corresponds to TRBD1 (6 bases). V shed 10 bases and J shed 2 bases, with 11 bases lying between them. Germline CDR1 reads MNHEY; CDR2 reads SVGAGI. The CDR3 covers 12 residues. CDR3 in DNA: TGTGCCAACGGGGGCACCAACTATGGCTACACCTTC. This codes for CANGGTNYGYTF.

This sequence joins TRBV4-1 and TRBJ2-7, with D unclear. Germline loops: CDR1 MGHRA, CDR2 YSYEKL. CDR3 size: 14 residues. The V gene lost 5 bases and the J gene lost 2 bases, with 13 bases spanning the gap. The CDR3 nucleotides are TGCGCCAGCAGCTTCTACTACGGTCCCTACGAGCAGTACTTC. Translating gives CASSFYYGPYEQYF.

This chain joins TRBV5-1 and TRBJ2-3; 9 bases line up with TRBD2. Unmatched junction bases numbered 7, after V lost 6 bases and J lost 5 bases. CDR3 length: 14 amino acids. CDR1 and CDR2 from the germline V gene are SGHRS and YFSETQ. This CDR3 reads CASTRGGAEDTQYF. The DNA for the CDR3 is TGCGCCAGCACCCGCGGGGGGGCGGAAGATACGCAGTATTTT. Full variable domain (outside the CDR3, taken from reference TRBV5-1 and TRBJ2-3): KAGVTQTPRYLIKTRGQQVTLSCSPISGHRSVSWYQQTPGQGLQFLFEYFSETQRNKGNFPGRFSGRQFSNSRSEMNVSTLELGDSALYLCASTRGGAEDTQYFGPGTRLTVL.

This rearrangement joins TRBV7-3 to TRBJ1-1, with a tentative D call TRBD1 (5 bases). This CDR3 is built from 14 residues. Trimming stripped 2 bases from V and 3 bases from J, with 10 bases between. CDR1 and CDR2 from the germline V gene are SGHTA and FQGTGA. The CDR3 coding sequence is TGTGCCAGCAGCTTACAAGGGGTAGACACTGAAGCTTTCTTT. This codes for CASSLQGVDTEAFF.

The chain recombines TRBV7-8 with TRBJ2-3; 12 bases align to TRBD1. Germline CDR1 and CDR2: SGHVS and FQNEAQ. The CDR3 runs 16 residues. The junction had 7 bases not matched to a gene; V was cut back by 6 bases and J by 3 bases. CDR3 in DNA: TGTGCCAGCAGGCCCAGGGACAGGGGGCAGACAGATACGCAGTATTTT. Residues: CASRPRDRGQTDTQYF.

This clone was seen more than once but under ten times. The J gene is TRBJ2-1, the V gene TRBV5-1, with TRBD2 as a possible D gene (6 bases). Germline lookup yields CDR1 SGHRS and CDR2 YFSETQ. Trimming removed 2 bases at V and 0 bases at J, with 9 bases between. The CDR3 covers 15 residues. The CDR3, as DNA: TGCGCCAGCAGCTTCGGGGGAAGCTCCTACAATGAGCAGTTCTTC. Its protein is CASSFGGSSYNEQFF.